Detailed here is one T cell receptor (beta chain). Generated by immunoSEQ multiplex PCR, the TCRdb table keeps only in-frame clones and is missing some. This sample has some 200,000 clones; over 65% occur once, and the top ten carry roughly 5.9%. The entry originates in a study of cytotoxic CD8 clonotypes in ibrutinib-treated CLL. Study-wide background: Response sampling occurred after a median approximately 12 months of treatment (range 6 to 36).

CDR1 is SGHRS, CDR2 YFSETQ, per germline. Trimming cost V 4 bases and J 8 bases, with 22 bases left between them. There are 16 residues in the CDR3. This clonotype originated in a human donor with chronic lymphocytic leukemia. Here the sequenced sample was PBMCs, taken after 12 months of ibrutinib treatment. V is TRBV5-1 and J is TRBJ2-1; D remains unclear. The CDR3 DNA reads TGCGCCAGCAGCCCACGGACCAATGTGGGATCCGATGAGCAGTTCTTC. Translated, it gives CASSPRTNVGSDEQFF.